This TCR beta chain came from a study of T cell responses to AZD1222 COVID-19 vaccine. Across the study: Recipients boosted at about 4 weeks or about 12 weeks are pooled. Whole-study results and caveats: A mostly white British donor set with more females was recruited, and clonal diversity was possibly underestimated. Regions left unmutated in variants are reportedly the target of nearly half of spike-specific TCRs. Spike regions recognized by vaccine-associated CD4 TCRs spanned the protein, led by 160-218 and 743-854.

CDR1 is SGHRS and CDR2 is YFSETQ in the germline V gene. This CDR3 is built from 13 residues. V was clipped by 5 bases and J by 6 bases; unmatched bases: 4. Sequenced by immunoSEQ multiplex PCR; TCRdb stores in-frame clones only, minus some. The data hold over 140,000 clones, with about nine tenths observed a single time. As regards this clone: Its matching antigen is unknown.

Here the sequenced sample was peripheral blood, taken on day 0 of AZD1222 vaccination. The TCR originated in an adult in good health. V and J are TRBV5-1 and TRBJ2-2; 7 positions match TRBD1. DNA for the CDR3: TGCGCCAGCAGAACCCAGGGGGCCGGGGAGCTGTTTTTT. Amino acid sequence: CASRTQGAGELFF.